Given below is one TCR beta chain in context. Its target is unknown. Per germline, CDR1 LNHDA and CDR2 SQIVND (reference sequence). The CDR3 loop spans 13 amino acids. V was pared by 5 bases and J by 2 bases, with 10 bases between. These data come from a study of cytomegalovirus exposure and HLA in healthy donors. Findings and caveats of the study: Among TCR sequences, most were rare, though some public TCRs appeared in many donors.

From the approximately 120-subject validation cohort, which was separate from the roughly 670-subject first cohort, the donors were drawn. TCRdb keeps only in-frame clones here, not all; method: immunoSEQ multiplex PCR. The table lists more than 55,000 clones, about 96% of them singletons. Sequencing input: PBMCs. The J gene is TRBJ2-7, the V gene TRBV19; tentative D call: TRBD1 (6 bases). The sequence came from a man younger than 30 in good health and CMV-seronegative. For the CDR3, the DNA is TGTGCCAGTAGTGTACAGGGAACCTACGAGCAGTACTTC. Its protein is CASSVQGTYEQYF.